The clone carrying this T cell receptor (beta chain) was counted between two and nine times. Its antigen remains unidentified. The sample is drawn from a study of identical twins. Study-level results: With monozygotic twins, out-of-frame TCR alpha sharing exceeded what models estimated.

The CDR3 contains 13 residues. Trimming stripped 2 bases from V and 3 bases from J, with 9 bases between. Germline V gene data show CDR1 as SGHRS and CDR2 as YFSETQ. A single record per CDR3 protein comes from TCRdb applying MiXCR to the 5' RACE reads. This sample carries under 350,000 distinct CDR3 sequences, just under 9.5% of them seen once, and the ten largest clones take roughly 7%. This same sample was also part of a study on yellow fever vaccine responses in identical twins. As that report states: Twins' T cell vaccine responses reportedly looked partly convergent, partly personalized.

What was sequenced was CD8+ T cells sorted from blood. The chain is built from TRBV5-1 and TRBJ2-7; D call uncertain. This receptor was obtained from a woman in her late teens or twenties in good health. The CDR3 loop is CASSLRDNYEQYF. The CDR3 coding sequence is TGCGCCAGCAGCTTACGAGACAACTACGAGCAGTACTTC.